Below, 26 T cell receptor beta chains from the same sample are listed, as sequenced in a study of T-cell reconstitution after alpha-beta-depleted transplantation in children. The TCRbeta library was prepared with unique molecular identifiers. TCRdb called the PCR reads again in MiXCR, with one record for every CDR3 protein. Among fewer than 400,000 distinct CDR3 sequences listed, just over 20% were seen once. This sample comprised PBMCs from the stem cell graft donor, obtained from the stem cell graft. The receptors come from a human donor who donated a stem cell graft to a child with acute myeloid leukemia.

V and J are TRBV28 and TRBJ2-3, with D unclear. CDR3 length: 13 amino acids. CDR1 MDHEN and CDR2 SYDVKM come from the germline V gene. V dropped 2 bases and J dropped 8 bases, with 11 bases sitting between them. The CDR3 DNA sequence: TGTGCCAGCAGTTTAACTTGGCTCGGTACGCAGTATTTT. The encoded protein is CASSLTWLGTQYF.

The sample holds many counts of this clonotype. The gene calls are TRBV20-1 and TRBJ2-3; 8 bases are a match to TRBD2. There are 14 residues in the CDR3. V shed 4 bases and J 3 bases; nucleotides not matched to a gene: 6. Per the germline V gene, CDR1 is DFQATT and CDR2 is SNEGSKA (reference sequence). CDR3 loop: CSAKAGVWTDTQYF. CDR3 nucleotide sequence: TGCAGTGCTAAAGCGGGAGTCTGGACAGATACGCAGTATTTT.

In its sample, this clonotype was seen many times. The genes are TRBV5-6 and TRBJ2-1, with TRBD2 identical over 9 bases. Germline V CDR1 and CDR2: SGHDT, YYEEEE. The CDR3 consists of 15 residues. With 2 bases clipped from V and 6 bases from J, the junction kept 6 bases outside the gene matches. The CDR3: CASSFWLAGTNEQFF. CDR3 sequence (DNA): TGTGCCAGCAGCTTTTGGCTAGCGGGAACCAATGAGCAGTTCTTC.

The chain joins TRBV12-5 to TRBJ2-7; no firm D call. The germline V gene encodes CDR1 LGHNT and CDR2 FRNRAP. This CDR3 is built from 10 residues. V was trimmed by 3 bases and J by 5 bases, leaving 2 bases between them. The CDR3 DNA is TGTGCTAGTGGTTTTAACGAGCAGTACTTC. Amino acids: CASGFNEQYF.

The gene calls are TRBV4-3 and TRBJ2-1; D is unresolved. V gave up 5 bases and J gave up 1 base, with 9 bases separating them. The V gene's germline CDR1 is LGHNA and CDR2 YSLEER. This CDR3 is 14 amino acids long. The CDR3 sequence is CASSDPGSYNEQFF. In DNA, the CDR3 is TGCGCCAGCAGCGACCCCGGGTCCTACAATGAGCAGTTCTTC.

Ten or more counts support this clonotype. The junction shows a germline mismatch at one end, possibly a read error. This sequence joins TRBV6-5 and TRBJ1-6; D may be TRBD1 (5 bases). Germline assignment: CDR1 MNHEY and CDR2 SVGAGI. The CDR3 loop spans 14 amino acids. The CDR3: CASSYSGATSPLHF. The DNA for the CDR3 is TGTGCCAGCAGCTACTCCGGGGCGACCTCACCCCTCCACTTT.

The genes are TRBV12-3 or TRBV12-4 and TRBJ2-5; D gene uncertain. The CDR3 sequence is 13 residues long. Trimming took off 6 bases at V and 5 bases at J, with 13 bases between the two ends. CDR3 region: CASRPGVWETQYF. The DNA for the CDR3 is TGTGCCAGCAGGCCCGGAGTCTGGGAGACCCAGTACTTC.

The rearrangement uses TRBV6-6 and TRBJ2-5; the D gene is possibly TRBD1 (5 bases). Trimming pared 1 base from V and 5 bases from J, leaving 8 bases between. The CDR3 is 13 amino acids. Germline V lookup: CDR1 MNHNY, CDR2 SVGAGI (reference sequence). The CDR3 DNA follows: TGTGCCAGCAGTTACTACCAGGGCGAGACCCAGTACTTC. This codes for CASSYYQGETQYF.

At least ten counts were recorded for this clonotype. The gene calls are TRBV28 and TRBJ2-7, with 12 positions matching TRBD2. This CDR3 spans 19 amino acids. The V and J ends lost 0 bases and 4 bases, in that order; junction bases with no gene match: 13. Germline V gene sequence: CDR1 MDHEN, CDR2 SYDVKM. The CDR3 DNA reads TGTGCCAGCAGTTTATGGAGTCCACTTACTAGCGGGAGGATGTACGAGCAGTACTTC. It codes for CASSLWSPLTSGRMYEQYF.

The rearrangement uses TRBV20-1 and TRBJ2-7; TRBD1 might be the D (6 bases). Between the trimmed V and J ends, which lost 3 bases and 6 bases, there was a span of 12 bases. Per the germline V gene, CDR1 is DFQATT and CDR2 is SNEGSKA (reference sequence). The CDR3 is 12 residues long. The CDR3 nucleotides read TGCAGTGCTAGTGACAGGCCCTCCGAGCAGTACTTC. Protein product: CSASDRPSEQYF.

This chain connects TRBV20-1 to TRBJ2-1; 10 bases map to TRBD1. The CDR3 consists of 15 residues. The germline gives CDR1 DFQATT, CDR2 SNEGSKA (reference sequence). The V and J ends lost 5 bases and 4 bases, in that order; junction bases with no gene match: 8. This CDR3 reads CSAGGGDRGYNEQFF. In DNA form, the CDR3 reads TGCAGTGCTGGGGGGGGGGACAGGGGTTACAATGAGCAGTTCTTC.

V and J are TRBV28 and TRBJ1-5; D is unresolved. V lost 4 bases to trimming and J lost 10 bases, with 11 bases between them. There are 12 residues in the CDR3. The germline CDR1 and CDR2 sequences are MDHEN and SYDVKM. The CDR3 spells CASSSTGEPQHF. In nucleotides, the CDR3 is TGTGCCAGCAGTTCGACCGGGGAACCCCAGCATTTT.

The CDR3 sequence: CSVRLAGMNTGELFF. CDR3 nucleotides: TGCAGCGTCCGACTAGCGGGAATGAACACCGGGGAGCTGTTTTTT. The chain couples TRBV29-1 to TRBJ2-2; 11 bases line up with TRBD2. The CDR3 consists of 15 residues. Germline loops: CDR1 SQVTM, CDR2 ANQGSEA. V lost 6 bases, J lost 1 base, and 4 bases stayed unmatched.

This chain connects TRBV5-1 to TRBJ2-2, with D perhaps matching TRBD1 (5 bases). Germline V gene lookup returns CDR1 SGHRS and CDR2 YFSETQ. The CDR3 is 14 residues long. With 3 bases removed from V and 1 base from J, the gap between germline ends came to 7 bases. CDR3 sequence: CASSSDRNTGELFF. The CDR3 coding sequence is TGCGCCAGCAGCTCAGACAGGAACACCGGGGAGCTGTTTTTT. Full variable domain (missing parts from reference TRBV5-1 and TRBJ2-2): KAGVTQTPRYLIKTRGQQVTLSCSPISGHRSVSWYQQTPGQGLQFLFEYFSETQRNKGNFPGRFSGRQFSNSRSEMNVSTLELGDSALYLCASSSDRNTGELFFGEGSRLTVL.

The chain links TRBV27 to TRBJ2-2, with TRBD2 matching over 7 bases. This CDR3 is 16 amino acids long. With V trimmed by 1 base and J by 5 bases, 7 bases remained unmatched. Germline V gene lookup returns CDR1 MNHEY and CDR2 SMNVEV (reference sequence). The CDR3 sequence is CASSLLASGGTGELFF. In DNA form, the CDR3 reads TGTGCCAGCAGTTTATTGGCTAGCGGAGGGACCGGGGAGCTGTTTTTT.

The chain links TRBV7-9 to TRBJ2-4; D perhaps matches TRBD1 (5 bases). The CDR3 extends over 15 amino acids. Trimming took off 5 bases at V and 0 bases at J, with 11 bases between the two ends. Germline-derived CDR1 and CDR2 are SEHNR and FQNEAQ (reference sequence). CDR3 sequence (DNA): TGTGCCAGCAGCCCGAAGACAGTAGCCAAAAACATTCAGTACTTC. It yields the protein CASSPKTVAKNIQYF.

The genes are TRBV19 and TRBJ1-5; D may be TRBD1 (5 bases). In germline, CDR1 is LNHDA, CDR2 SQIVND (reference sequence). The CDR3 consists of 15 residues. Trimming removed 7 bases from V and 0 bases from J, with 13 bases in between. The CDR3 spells CASTLGGVSNQPQHF. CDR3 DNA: TGTGCCAGTACCTTGGGGGGGGTTAGCAATCAGCCCCAGCATTTT.

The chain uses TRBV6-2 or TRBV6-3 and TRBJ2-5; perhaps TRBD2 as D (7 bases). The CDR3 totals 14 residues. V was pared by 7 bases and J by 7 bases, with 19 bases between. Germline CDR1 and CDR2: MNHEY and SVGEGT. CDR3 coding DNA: TGTGCCAGCAAAATTGGGCGGGGGCCTGGGACCCAGTACTTC. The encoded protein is CASKIGRGPGTQYF.

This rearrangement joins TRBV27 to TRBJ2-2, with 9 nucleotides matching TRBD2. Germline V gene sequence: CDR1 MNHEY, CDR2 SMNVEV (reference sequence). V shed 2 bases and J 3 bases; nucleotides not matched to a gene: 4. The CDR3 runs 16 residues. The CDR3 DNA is TGTGCCAGCAGTTTAGCGGCGGGAGGGGACACCGGGGAGCTGTTTTTT. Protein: CASSLAAGGDTGELFF.

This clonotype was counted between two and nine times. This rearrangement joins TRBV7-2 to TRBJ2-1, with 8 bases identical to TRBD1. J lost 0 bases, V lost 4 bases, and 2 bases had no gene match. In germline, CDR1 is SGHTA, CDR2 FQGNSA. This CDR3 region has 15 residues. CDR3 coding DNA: TGTGCCAGCAGCTCCAGGGGGCACTCCTACAATGAGCAGTTCTTC. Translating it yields CASSSRGHSYNEQFF.

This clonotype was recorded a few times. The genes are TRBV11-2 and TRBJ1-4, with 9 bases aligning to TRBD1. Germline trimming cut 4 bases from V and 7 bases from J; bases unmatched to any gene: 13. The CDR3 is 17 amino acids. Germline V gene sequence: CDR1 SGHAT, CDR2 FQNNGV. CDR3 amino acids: CASSYRAGQGRSEKLFF. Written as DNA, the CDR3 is TGTGCCAGCAGCTACCGGGCCGGACAGGGGCGGAGTGAAAAACTGTTTTTT.

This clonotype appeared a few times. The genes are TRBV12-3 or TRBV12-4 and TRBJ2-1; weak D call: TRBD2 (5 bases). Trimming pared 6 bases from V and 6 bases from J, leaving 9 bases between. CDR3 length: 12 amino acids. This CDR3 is CASSPLVNEQFF. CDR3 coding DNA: TGTGCCAGCAGCCCACTAGTCAATGAGCAGTTCTTC.

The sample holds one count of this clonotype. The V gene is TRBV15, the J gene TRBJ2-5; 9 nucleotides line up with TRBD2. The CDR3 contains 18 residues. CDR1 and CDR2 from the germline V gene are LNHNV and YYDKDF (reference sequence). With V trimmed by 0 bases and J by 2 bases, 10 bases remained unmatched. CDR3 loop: CATSRDPTLSGRQETQYF. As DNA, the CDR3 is TGTGCCACCAGCAGAGATCCCACCCTAAGCGGGAGGCAAGAGACCCAGTACTTC.

CDR3 nucleotides: TGTGCCAGCAGCTTAGGGGCCTCGGGGTACACCATATATTTT. It encodes CASSLGASGYTIYF. The chain couples TRBV7-9 to TRBJ1-3; D is unclear. CDR1 and CDR2 from the germline V gene are SEHNR and FQNEAQ (reference sequence). Trimming left V 1 base short and J 8 bases short, with 12 bases between. This CDR3 has 14 residues.

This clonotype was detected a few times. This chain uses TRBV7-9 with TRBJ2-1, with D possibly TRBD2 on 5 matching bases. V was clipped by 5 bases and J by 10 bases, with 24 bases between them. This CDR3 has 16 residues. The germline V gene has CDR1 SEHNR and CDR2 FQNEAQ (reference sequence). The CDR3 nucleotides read TGTGCCAGCAGCCAACCGGTCCCTAGCTTCGTTAGCGAGCAGTTCTTC. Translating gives CASSQPVPSFVSEQFF. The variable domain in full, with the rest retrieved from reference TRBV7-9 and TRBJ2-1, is DTGVSQNPRHKITKRGQNVTFRCDPISEHNRLYWYRQTLGQGPEFLTYFQNEAQLEKSRLLSDRFSAERPKGSFSTLEIQRTEQGDSAMYLCASSQPVPSFVSEQFFGPGTRLTVL.

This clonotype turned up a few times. DNA of the CDR3: TGTGCCAGCAGCTTAGCTGACTCCCGAGGCGAGCAGTACTTC. This translates into CASSLADSRGEQYF. This sequence joins TRBV7-9 and TRBJ2-7, with D uncertain. CDR1 is SEHNR, CDR2 FQNEAQ, per germline (reference sequence). The V end was cut by 0 bases, the J end by 6 bases, with 12 bases between. CDR3 size: 14 residues.